These 14 T cell receptor beta chains share one sample of origin, sequenced in a study of T cell repertoires in cytomegalovirus infection. Each CDR3 protein gets one entry after TCRdb re-called the reads with MiXCR. The top ten clones hold less than 3% of a sample with almost 300,000 distinct CDR3 sequences, roughly a tenth of them seen once. Sequenced sample: PBMCs. These TCRs come from a human donor in good health (CMV status not recorded). Some clones in this sample may be carry-over from other donors' samples.

This clonotype was seen more than once but under ten times. This chain connects TRBV12-3 or TRBV12-4 to TRBJ2-1, with 11 bases matching TRBD2. The V segment lost 0 bases and the J segment 4 bases; nucleotides outside the gene matches: 8. The CDR3 is 18 amino acids. The CDR3 loop is CASSLALATSGGYNEQFF. The CDR3 region has the DNA TGTGCCAGCAGTTTAGCACTGGCCACTAGCGGGGGTTACAATGAGCAGTTCTTC.

This clonotype has ten or more counts. The chain employs TRBV6-4 and TRBJ2-3; 9 bases are shared with TRBD1. CDR1 is MRHNA and CDR2 is SNTAGT in the germline V gene. Unmatched junction bases numbered 4, after V lost 4 bases and J lost 2 bases. The CDR3 has 15 amino acids. The CDR3 sequence: CASSAGTGHTDTQYF. CDR3 DNA sequence: TGTGCCAGCAGTGCCGGGACAGGGCACACAGATACGCAGTATTTT.

This clonotype was seen a few times. CDR3 DNA: TGCAGCGTTGAAGTTCGGGGACAGGCCTACACCTTC. Its protein product is CSVEVRGQAYTF. J is TRBJ1-2 and V is TRBV29-1; TRBD1 agrees at 8 bases. The V gene end was trimmed by 1 base and the J gene end by 10 bases; junction bases not matched to a gene: 5. Per the germline V gene, CDR1 is SQVTM and CDR2 is ANQGSEA. The CDR3 extends over 12 amino acids.

This clonotype was seen at least ten times. The V and J genes are TRBV7-2 and TRBJ2-1; maybe TRBD2 (7 bases). V shed 1 base and J shed 7 bases, with 11 bases lying between them. CDR1 SGHTA and CDR2 FQGNSA come from the germline V gene. The CDR3 loop spans 14 amino acids. This CDR3 reads CASSLVGGPNEQFF. For the CDR3, the DNA is TGTGCCAGCAGCTTAGTGGGGGGGCCAAATGAGCAGTTCTTC. The full variable domain, in which reference TRBV7-2 and TRBJ2-1 provide the parts outside the CDR3, is GAGVSQSPSNKVTEKGKDVELRCDPISGHTALYWYRQSLGQGLEFLIYFQGNSAPDKSGLPSDRFSAERTGGSVSTLTIQRTQQEDSAVYLCASSLVGGPNEQFFGPGTRLTVL.

This chain joins TRBV2 and TRBJ2-4; a possible D gene is TRBD1 (6 bases). The germline V gene encodes CDR1 SNHLY and CDR2 FYNNEI. The CDR3 contains 15 residues. The germline V and J ends were trimmed by 4 bases and 2 bases, with 12 bases remaining between them. This CDR3 is CASSVGQGSKNIQYF. The CDR3 DNA sequence: TGTGCCAGCAGTGTGGGGCAGGGGTCCAAAAACATTCAGTACTTC.

This clonotype was observed a few times. This chain joins TRBV20-1 and TRBJ1-5, with 7 bases lining up with TRBD1. This CDR3 has 14 amino acids. Germline CDR1 and CDR2: DFQATT and SNEGSKA (reference sequence). With V trimmed by 5 bases and J by 5 bases, 9 bases remained unmatched. As DNA, the CDR3 is TGCAGTGCTTCCCGGGACAGATCCCATCAGCCCCAGCATTTT. Encoded protein: CSASRDRSHQPQHF.

This clonotype was detected ten times or more. V usage is TRBV19 and J usage is TRBJ2-4; 9 bases agree with TRBD1. The CDR3 contains 13 residues. The V segment lost 7 bases and the J segment 8 bases; nucleotides outside the gene matches: 6. CDR1 LNHDA and CDR2 SQIVND come from the germline V gene (reference sequence). The CDR3 sequence is CASNPGQGDIQYF. The CDR3, as DNA: TGTGCCAGTAATCCGGGACAGGGAGACATTCAGTACTTC.

This clonotype came up many times. The genes are TRBV6-2 or TRBV6-3 and TRBJ2-7, with 8 bases lining up with TRBD1. The CDR3 has 14 amino acids. The ends lost 4 bases at V and 3 bases at J; junction bases unmatched: 5. Germline assignment: CDR1 MNHEY and CDR2 SVGEGT. CDR3 DNA sequence: TGTGCCAGCAGTTTTTCGGGACAGGTCTACGAGCAGTACTTC. The encoded protein is CASSFSGQVYEQYF.

The sample holds many counts of this clonotype. This rearrangement joins TRBV28 to TRBJ2-2; perhaps D is TRBD1 or TRBD2 (5 bases each). The CDR3 is 15 residues long. Germline V lookup: CDR1 MDHEN, CDR2 SYDVKM. V lost 4 bases, J lost 0 bases, and 9 bases lay in between. This CDR3 is CASSSGAANTGELFF. CDR3 in DNA: TGTGCCAGCAGTTCCGGGGCAGCGAACACCGGGGAGCTGTTTTTT.

The CDR3 spells CSGVPALAGNNEQFF. CDR3 coding DNA: TGCAGTGGAGTCCCGGCCCTAGCGGGGAACAATGAGCAGTTCTTC. The chain employs TRBV20-1 and TRBJ2-1, with TRBD2 matching over 9 bases. Germline assignment: CDR1 DFQATT and CDR2 SNEGSKA (reference sequence). The CDR3 totals 15 residues. The V and J ends lost 7 bases and 5 bases, in that order; junction bases with no gene match: 12.

This clonotype was picked up many times. The genes are TRBV7-9 and TRBJ2-1; 13 bases match TRBD2. J was trimmed by 4 bases and V by 1 base; bases with no gene match: 4. The CDR3 runs 17 residues. Germline CDR1 is SEHNR and CDR2 is FQNEAQ (reference sequence). The DNA of the CDR3 is TGTGCCAGCAGCTTAGGGACTAGCGGGGGTGGTTACAATGAGCAGTTCTTC. Encoded protein: CASSLGTSGGGYNEQFF.

This clonotype was seen a handful of times. J is TRBJ2-7 and V is TRBV29-1, with 8 bases aligning to TRBD2. CDR1 and CDR2 from the germline V gene are SQVTM and ANQGSEA. The ends lost 7 bases at V and 2 bases at J; junction bases unmatched: 4. The CDR3 sequence is 12 residues long. The DNA for the CDR3 is TGCAGCGAGCGTAGCGGGGCCTACGAGCAGTACGTC. This gives the protein CSERSGAYEQYV.

This clonotype was detected a few times. The CDR3 coding sequence is TGTGCCAGCAGTGTGGGGTTCTTC. Its protein is CASSVGFF. The chain carries TRBV2 and TRBJ2-1; D call uncertain. CDR3 length equals 8 residues. Trimming pared 4 bases from V and 15 bases from J, leaving 4 bases between. Germline V lookup: CDR1 SNHLY, CDR2 FYNNEI.

The table lists this clonotype with many counts. This CDR3 reads CASSDGVGNSPLHF. CDR3 in DNA: TGTGCCAGCAGTGACGGGGTGGGTAATTCACCCCTCCACTTT. The chain couples TRBV6-1 to TRBJ1-6; D gene ambiguous. CDR1 is MNHNS and CDR2 is SASEGT in the germline V gene. V shed 3 bases and J shed 6 bases, with 9 bases lying between them. The CDR3 loop spans 14 amino acids.